This TCR beta chain was identified during a study of naive CD8 T cells in extremely preterm neonates. As to this clone: Its antigen is still unknown.

CDR3 length: 13 residues. V was clipped by 2 bases and J by 9 bases, with 8 bases between them. Per the germline V gene, CDR1 is MNHEY and CDR2 is SMNVEV (reference sequence). Overall study findings and caveats: Term neonates 0.35% to 0.5%, young children about 0.031%, adults 0.01%; preterm neonates shared 2.7%. Preterm CDR3s were shorter than older groups', with fewer N additions and less trimming. The authors flagged variable productive template counts in preterm samples. Compared with all age groups, preterm neonates showed less repertoire richness.

Extremely preterm deliveries at roughly 23-27 weeks of gestation provided the preterm samples. Pregnancies with fetal demise, active maternal HSV infection or known maternal HIV were excluded. Sequencing was performed with immunoSEQ multiplex PCR; in TCRdb, only in-frame clones are kept and a portion is missing. The sample has 20,000 to 30,000 clones; around 89% are singletons. The TCR comes from a boy who was born preterm. Sequences were obtained from naive CD8+ T cells from cord blood. The V call is TRBV27, the J call TRBJ1-6, with D possibly being TRBD1 (6 bases). The CDR3: CASSLGGASPLHF. CDR3 sequence (DNA): TGTGCCAGCAGTTTAGGGGGCGCTTCACCCCTCCACTTT.